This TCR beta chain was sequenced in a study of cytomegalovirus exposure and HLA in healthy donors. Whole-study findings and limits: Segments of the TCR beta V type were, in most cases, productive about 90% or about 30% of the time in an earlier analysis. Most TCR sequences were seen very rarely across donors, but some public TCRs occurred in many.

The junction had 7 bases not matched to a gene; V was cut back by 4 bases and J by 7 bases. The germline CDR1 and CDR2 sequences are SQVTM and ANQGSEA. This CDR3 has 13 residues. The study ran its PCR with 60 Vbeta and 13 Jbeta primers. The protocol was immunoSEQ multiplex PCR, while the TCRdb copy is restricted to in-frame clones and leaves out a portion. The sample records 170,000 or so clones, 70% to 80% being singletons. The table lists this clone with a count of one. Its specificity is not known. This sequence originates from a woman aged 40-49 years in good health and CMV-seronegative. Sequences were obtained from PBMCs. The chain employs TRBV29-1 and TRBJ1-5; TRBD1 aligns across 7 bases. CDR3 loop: CSVGPGGGQPQHF. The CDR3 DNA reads TGCAGCGTTGGACCCGGAGGGGGCCAGCCCCAGCATTTT.